The T cell receptor beta chain described here comes from a study of blood T cell repertoires in COVID-19. CDR3 length equals 15 residues. The V segment lost 5 bases and the J segment 2 bases; nucleotides outside the gene matches: 9. Germline V CDR1 and CDR2: SGHRS, YFSETQ. The data were produced by immunoSEQ multiplex PCR, yet TCRdb's version contains in-frame clones alone and is incomplete. The table records about 53,000 clones, 87% of them present only once. The TCR sequence derives from a man aged 45-65 years with acute or convalescent COVID-19. V gene TRBV5-1 combines with J gene TRBJ1-1; 7 nucleotides line up with TRBD1. Sample: peripheral blood. CDR3 DNA: TGCGCCAGCAGAACAGGGGAACTAGGCAACACTGAAGCTTTCTTT. It codes for CASRTGELGNTEAFF.